This TCR beta chain was recovered during a study of T cells in Graves' hyperthyroidism and ophthalmopathy. Study observations and caveats: Blood also contained most expanded thyroid clonotypes above 0.001. Progression to ophthalmopathy was predicted a median of about six months early.

Pregnant or lactating patients were excluded, as were those with uncontrolled infection or other autoimmune disease. With V trimmed by 3 bases and J by 4 bases, 7 bases remained unmatched. This CDR3 spans 16 amino acids. Per the germline V gene, CDR1 is LNHNV and CDR2 is YYDKDF (reference sequence). Comment on this clonotype: Antigen specificity is unknown.

TCR beta CDR3 regions were amplified from RNA. HTBI primers were the set used in a first-round RT-PCR of the TCR CDR3. From the multiplex PCR reads, TCRdb called clonotypes with MiXCR, one entry per CDR3 protein. The sample has 300,000 to 350,000 distinct CDR3 sequences; 15% to 20% are singletons. The TCR was taken from a woman between 50 and 59 years old with Graves' hyperthyroidism. The chain links TRBV15 to TRBJ1-5; 9 bases fit TRBD1. The sequenced sample was blood. The DNA of the CDR3 is TGTGCCACCAGCAGGGCGGGACAGGGAAGGAATCAGCCCCAGCATTTT. Amino acid sequence: CATSRAGQGRNQPQHF.